The present T cell receptor beta chain was sequenced within a study of blood T cell repertoires in COVID-19. Study-level background: PBMCs, B-cell-depleted T cells, or T cells provided the cDNA or gDNA that made up the material.

Recruitment covered under 25 US areas and drew participants whose ages spanned about 18 to 90 years. Clinical history as reported by participants underpinned cohort assignment. As originally analysed: Cell counts per sample came from amplifying reference gene primers. TCRdb's copy holds only in-frame clones and misses some; the assay was immunoSEQ multiplex PCR. The DNA was the basis for D and trimming; V, J and clone size are from that table. The profile shows 150,000 to 200,000 clones, over 75% of them singletons. The CDR3 spans 16 residues. J lost 6 bases, V lost 4 bases, and 13 bases had no gene match. Germline CDR1 is WNHNN and CDR2 is SYGVQD (reference sequence).

This sequence originates from a woman in her thirties or forties with acute COVID-19. V gene TRBV10-1 combines with J gene TRBJ2-7, with TRBD1 matching over 9 bases. The sample was PBMCs or T cells enriched from blood (not recorded which). The CDR3 DNA follows: TGCGCCAGCAGTGCGCTACAGGGGGCGCGAATTGGCGAGCAGTACTTC. Protein product: CASSALQGARIGEQYF.